The next 9 T cell receptor beta chains were all read from a single sample in a study of tumor-infiltrating lymphocytes in localized non-small cell lung cancer. Assay used: immunoSEQ multiplex PCR; TCRdb lists only in-frame clones, some missing. This table holds 13,000 or so clones, about four fifths found once. Sequencing input: lung tumor tissue. These receptors came from a human donor with non-small cell lung cancer.

This chain uses TRBV5-1 with TRBJ2-3; TRBD1 matches 10 bases. V gave up 4 bases and J gave up 1 base; unmatched junction bases: 3. The CDR3 consists of 15 residues. The germline V gene has CDR1 SGHRS and CDR2 YFSETQ. The chain's CDR3 is CASSTTGGGTDTQYF. CDR3 sequence (DNA): TGCGCCAGCAGCACGACAGGGGGCGGCACAGATACGCAGTATTTT. Drawing the rest from reference TRBV5-1 and TRBJ2-3, the complete variable domain is KAGVTQTPRYLIKTRGQQVTLSCSPISGHRSVSWYQQTPGQGLQFLFEYFSETQRNKGNFPGRFSGRQFSNSRSEMNVSTLELGDSALYLCASSTTGGGTDTQYFGPGTRLTVL.

The chain recombines TRBV9 with TRBJ1-2; possibly TRBD1 for D (5 bases). V lost 5 bases and J lost 8, with 22 bases in between. The CDR3 is 15 amino acids. In germline, CDR1 is SGDLS, CDR2 YYNGEE. The CDR3 reads CASRMGDGTTSGYTF. The CDR3 DNA reads as TGTGCCAGCAGAATGGGGGATGGGACCACTTCCGGCTACACCTTC.

The V call is TRBV7-8, the J call TRBJ1-3, with D uncertain. This CDR3 comprises 15 residues. Germline V gene data show CDR1 as SGHVS and CDR2 as FQNEAQ. Deletions cut 5 bases from V and 4 bases from J, with 15 bases between. DNA for the CDR3: TGTGCCAGCAGCCTCATCTCGGCGCCGGGAAACACCATATATTTT. Translating it yields CASSLISAPGNTIYF.

This clone was seen only once. This chain links TRBV11-2 with TRBJ1-2; D possibly corresponds to TRBD1 (6 bases). CDR3 length equals 13 residues. Trimming left V 5 bases short and J 2 bases short, with 9 bases between. In germline, CDR1 is SGHAT, CDR2 FQNNGV. CDR3 loop: CASSEQGNYGYTF. CDR3 sequence (DNA): TGTGCCAGCAGCGAACAGGGAAACTATGGCTACACCTTC.

The sample holds one count of this clone. J is TRBJ2-3 and V is TRBV5-1; no definite D call. Germline V lookup: CDR1 SGHRS, CDR2 YFSETQ. V was cut by 0 bases and J by 6 bases, with 14 bases left in between. The CDR3 runs 15 residues. The CDR3 sequence is CASSLEFSITDTQYF. CDR3 DNA sequence: TGCGCCAGCAGCTTGGAGTTTTCTATCACGGATACGCAGTATTTT.

V and J are TRBV14 and TRBJ2-7; tentatively, D is TRBD1 (5 bases). The germline V and J ends were trimmed by 1 base and 3 bases, with 13 bases remaining between them. The CDR3 runs to 15 residues. Germline V gives CDR1 SGHDN, CDR2 FVKESK. The CDR3 DNA sequence: TGTGCCAGCAGCCAAGGTTGGGGCAAAGGCTACGAGCAGTACTTC. Translating gives CASSQGWGKGYEQYF.

The chain has TRBV5-4 and TRBJ1-2, with D unresolved. Germline CDR1 reads SGHNT; CDR2 reads YYREEE (reference sequence). The CDR3 extends over 11 amino acids. Trimming left V 2 bases short and J 6 bases short, with 5 bases between. CDR3 DNA: TGTGCCAGCAGCTTTAGCCATGGCTACACCTTC. Translating it yields CASSFSHGYTF.

The chain couples TRBV2 to TRBJ2-5; 9 bases map to TRBD1. Germline CDR1 and CDR2: SNHLY and FYNNEI. V was pared by 8 bases and J by 5 bases, with 6 bases of the junction left unmatched. The length of the CDR3 is 13 residues. The CDR3 here is CASSQGAEETQYF. CDR3 DNA: TGTGCCAGCTCACAGGGGGCCGAGGAGACCCAGTACTTC. Using reference TRBV2 and TRBJ2-5 for the parts outside the CDR3, the full variable domain is EPEVTQTPSHQVTQMGQEVILRCVPISNHLYFYWYRQILGQKVEFLVSFYNNEISEKSEIFDDQFSVERPDGSNFTLKIRSTKLEDSAMYFCASSQGAEETQYFGPGTRLLVL.

This chain uses TRBV27 with TRBJ2-1, with D hard to call. Per germline, CDR1 MNHEY and CDR2 SMNVEV (reference sequence). The CDR3 runs to 14 residues. The ends were cut back, 5 bases at V and 8 bases at J, with 16 bases in the middle. The CDR3 loop reads CASSRVFGRDEQFF. DNA for the CDR3: TGTGCCAGCAGTCGGGTTTTTGGTAGAGATGAGCAGTTCTTC.